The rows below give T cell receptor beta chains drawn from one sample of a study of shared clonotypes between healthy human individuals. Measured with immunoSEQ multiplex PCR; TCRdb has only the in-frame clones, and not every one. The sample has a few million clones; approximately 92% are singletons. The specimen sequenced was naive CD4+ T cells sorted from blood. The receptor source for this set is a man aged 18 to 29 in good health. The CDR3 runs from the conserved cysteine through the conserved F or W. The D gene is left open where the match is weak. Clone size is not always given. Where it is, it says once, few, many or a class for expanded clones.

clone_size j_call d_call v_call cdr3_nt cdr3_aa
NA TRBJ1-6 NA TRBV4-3 TGCGCCAGCAGCCAGGAGTGGAATTCACCCCTCCACTTT CASSQEWNSPLHF
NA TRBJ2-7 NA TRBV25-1 TGTGCCAGCAGAGCCACCGGGGGGCTCTACGAGCAGTACTTC CASRATGGLYEQYF
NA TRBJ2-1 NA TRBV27 TGTGCCAGCAGTTTATGGGGGGGCGGTGAGCAGTTCTTC CASSLWGGGEQFF
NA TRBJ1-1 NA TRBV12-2 TGTGCAAGTCGCTTAGCGAGGACAGTCTCTGAAGCTTTCTTT CASRLARTVSEAFF
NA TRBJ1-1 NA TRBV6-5 TGTGCCAGCAGTTACGTGGGGGGCAGGGCTGAAGCTTTCTTT CASSYVGGRAEAFF
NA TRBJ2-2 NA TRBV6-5 TGTGCCAGCAGTTACAGTACAGGGTCGACCACCGGGGAGCTGTTTTTT CASSYSTGSTTGELFF
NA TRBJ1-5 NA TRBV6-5 TGTGCCAGTTCCCGAGGGGTAAATAGCAATCAGCCCCAGCATTTT CASSRGVNSNQPQHF
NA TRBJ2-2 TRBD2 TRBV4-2 TGTGCCAGCAGCCCCGGGACTAGCGGGACCTTATTACGAACCGGGGAGCTGTTTTTT CASSPGTSGTLLRTGELFF
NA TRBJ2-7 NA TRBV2 TGTGCCAGCAGTGAAAAGGGTGCCACCCCCCACGAGCAGTACTTC CASSEKGATPHEQYF
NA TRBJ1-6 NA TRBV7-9 TGTGCCAGCTTCAGGGGCACGGACTATAATTCACCCCTCCACTTT CASFRGTDYNSPLHF
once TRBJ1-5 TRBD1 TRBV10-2 TGCGCCAGCAGGGGGACAGGGGGCTTAAATCAGCCCCAGCATTTT CASRGTGGLNQPQHF
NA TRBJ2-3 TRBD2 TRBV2 TGTGCCAGCAGTGCCCCCCCCAGCGGGGTAACAGATACGCAGTATTTT CASSAPPSGVTDTQYF
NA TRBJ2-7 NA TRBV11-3 TGTGCCAGCAGCTTTCATGGTAGGGCCGAATCCTACGAGCAGTACTTC CASSFHGRAESYEQYF
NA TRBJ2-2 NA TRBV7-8 TGTGCCAGCAGCTTTCTAAACTCCAACACCGGGGAGCTGTTTTTT CASSFLNSNTGELFF
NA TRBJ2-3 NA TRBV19 TGTGCCAGTAGTATAAGGGCTAGTGGCAGGGTCCCAGATACGCAGTATTTT CASSIRASGRVPDTQYF
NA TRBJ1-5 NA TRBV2 TGTGCCAGCATGGGCAGGGTCCAGCCCCAGCATTTT CASMGRVQPQHF